Listed here are 17 T cell receptor beta chains from one sample, sequenced in a study of T cell changes during pregnancy in multiple sclerosis (dated by TCRdb to about 2019). Library generation was performed with the immunoSEQ multiplex PCR assay. TCRdb retrieved this table from immuneACCESS and kept in-frame rearrangements only. Not all clones are present; in checked studies, unresolved V genes account for under half, and no reason is known for the remainder. This sample holds 20,000 or so clones; roughly 89% were observed only once. Around 5% of the sample is taken by the ten largest. The specimen comprised CD8+ T cells from peripheral blood mononuclear cells, sampled in the second trimester of pregnancy. These receptor sequences come from a female donor in good health, enrolled as a control in a pregnancy study.

The chain joins TRBV7-9 to TRBJ2-7; possible D gene TRBD1, 6 bases. CDR3 size: 13 residues. The ends were cut back, 10 bases at V and 4 bases at J, with 17 bases in the middle. The germline V gene has CDR1 SEHNR and CDR2 FQNEAQ (reference sequence). The CDR3 DNA reads as TGTGCCACCCCCGGGACATCCGATTACGAGCAGTACTTC. Its protein product is CATPGTSDYEQYF.

This sequence joins TRBV7-6 and TRBJ1-1; TRBD1 might be the D (5 bases). The CDR3 is 12 amino acids. The V end was cut by 5 bases, the J end by 6 bases, with 10 bases between. Germline CDR1 and CDR2: SGHVS and FNYEAQ. This CDR3 is CASSPTGSEAFF. Written as DNA, the CDR3 is TGTGCCAGCAGCCCCACAGGCTCTGAAGCTTTCTTT.

V usage is TRBV19 and J usage is TRBJ1-3; 7 nucleotides agree with TRBD1. This CDR3 comprises 16 residues. Germline trimming cut 5 bases from V and 0 bases from J; bases unmatched to any gene: 7. Germline values: CDR1 LNHDA, CDR2 SQIVND (reference sequence). CDR3 sequence (DNA): TGTGCCAGTAGTCCGTACGACAGGGACTCTGGAAACACCATATATTTT. Translated, it gives CASSPYDRDSGNTIYF.

Concerning this clone itself: The junction and the germline gene differ at one end; a read error may be behind it. The V call is TRBV7-7, the J call TRBJ1-2; D unresolved. Germline CDR1 reads SSHAT; CDR2 reads FNYEAQ (reference sequence). The CDR3 is 10 amino acids. DNA of the CDR3: TGTGCTAGCAGCCCAGCGGGCTACACCTTC. This sequence encodes CASSPAGYTF.

The CDR3 loop reads CAIEGEGPTDTQYF. The CDR3 region has the DNA TGTGCCATCGAGGGGGAGGGCCCGACAGATACGCAGTATTTT. The gene calls are TRBV10-3 and TRBJ2-3; tentative D call: TRBD2 (7 bases). Trimming cost V 8 bases and J 3 bases, with 15 bases left between them. CDR3 size: 14 residues. Germline CDR1 ENHRY, CDR2 SYGVKD.

V usage is TRBV4-2 and J usage is TRBJ2-5; 10 bases match TRBD2. The germline CDR1 and CDR2 sequences are LGHNA and YNFKEQ. There are 16 residues in the CDR3. The junction had 5 bases not matched to a gene; V was cut back by 0 bases and J by 4 bases. CDR3 coding DNA: TGTGCCAGCAGCCAAGAGCCTAGCGGGGGATCAGAGACCCAGTACTTC. Protein sequence: CASSQEPSGGSETQYF.

The chain has TRBV27 and TRBJ2-7; 9 nucleotides match TRBD1. J lost 4 bases, V lost 3 bases, and 4 bases had no gene match. CDR3 length: 14 amino acids. CDR1 is MNHEY, CDR2 SMNVEV, per germline (reference sequence). CDR3 coding DNA: TGTGCCAGCAGTTTCGACAGGGGGGCTTACGAGCAGTACTTC. It translates to CASSFDRGAYEQYF.

CDR3 region: CASSQRTSGDYEQYF. The CDR3 nucleotides read TGTGCCAGCAGCCAAAGGACTAGCGGAGACTACGAGCAGTACTTC. The chain links TRBV4-2 to TRBJ2-7; 10 nucleotides agree with TRBD2. Per germline, CDR1 LGHNA and CDR2 YNFKEQ. Trimming removed 2 bases from V and 3 bases from J; junction bases left unmatched: 4. This CDR3 region has 15 residues.

This chain connects TRBV28 to TRBJ1-2; 8 bases are a match to TRBD1. The germline V gene has CDR1 MDHEN and CDR2 SYDVKM. This CDR3 has 15 amino acids. The V segment lost 3 bases and the J segment 3 bases; nucleotides outside the gene matches: 6. CDR3 nucleotides: TGTGCCAGCAGTTTTGCAGGGGGCGCTTACTATGGCTACACCTTC. Protein sequence: CASSFAGGAYYGYTF.

Judged by abundance, this clone is medium-sized. The chain couples TRBV6-5 to TRBJ2-1; 11 bases align to TRBD2. Germline V lookup: CDR1 MNHEY, CDR2 SVGAGI. The junction had 2 bases not matched to a gene; V was cut back by 4 bases and J by 0 bases. CDR3 length equals 16 residues. CDR3 region: CASSFSGGGSYNEQFF. As DNA, the CDR3 is TGTGCCAGCAGTTTTAGCGGGGGGGGCTCCTACAATGAGCAGTTCTTC.

This rearrangement joins TRBV6-1 to TRBJ1-1, with 7 bases fitting TRBD1. The V gene's germline CDR1 is MNHNS and CDR2 SASEGT. V trimming: 10 bases; J trimming: 1 base; junction bases outside the gene matches: 9. This CDR3 comprises 14 residues. CDR3 sequence: CATSREGANTEAFF. In DNA form, the CDR3 reads TGTGCCACCTCCCGGGAGGGGGCGAACACTGAAGCTTTCTTT.

The V and J genes are TRBV19 and TRBJ1-1; 7 bases line up with TRBD1. The ends lost 0 bases at V and 7 bases at J; junction bases unmatched: 2. In germline, CDR1 is LNHDA, CDR2 SQIVND (reference sequence). CDR3 length: 13 amino acids. CDR3 protein: CASSIDGTVEAFF. For the CDR3, the DNA is TGTGCCAGTAGTATAGACGGGACAGTTGAAGCTTTCTTT.

The count of this clone is one. The rearrangement uses TRBV11-2 and TRBJ2-7; no firm D call. The CDR3 loop spans 14 amino acids. Trimming cost V 2 bases and J 0 bases, with 8 bases left between them. CDR1 is SGHAT and CDR2 is FQNNGV in the germline V gene. The CDR3 nucleotides read TGTGCCAGCAGCTTACGAACTCTCTCCTACGAGCAGTACTTC. Translated, it gives CASSLRTLSYEQYF. The full variable domain, in which reference TRBV11-2 and TRBJ2-7 provide the parts outside the CDR3, is EAGVAQSPRYKIIEKRQSVAFWCNPISGHATLYWYQQILGQGPKLLIQFQNNGVVDDSQLPKDRFSAERLKGVDSTLKIQPAKLEDSAVYLCASSLRTLSYEQYFGPGTRLTVT.

The J gene is TRBJ2-1, the V gene TRBV6-5, with TRBD1 matching 9 bases. The CDR3 has 15 amino acids. The V gene's germline CDR1 is MNHEY and CDR2 SVGAGI. Trimming took 6 bases from V and 4 from J; bases not matched to a gene: 7. The CDR3 coding sequence is TGTGCCAGCAGACTCGGGACAGGGTTTTACAATGAGCAGTTCTTC. This sequence encodes CASRLGTGFYNEQFF.

This clone was found once. This sequence joins TRBV18 and TRBJ2-7; a weak D match, TRBD1 (5 bases). Germline V gene data show CDR1 as KGHSH and CDR2 as LQKENI. Trimming removed 0 bases at V and 0 bases at J, with 12 bases between. There are 16 residues in the CDR3. The CDR3 is CASSPPDSSSSYEQYF. The CDR3 nucleotides are TGTGCCAGCTCACCACCCGACAGCTCGAGCTCCTACGAGCAGTACTTC.

In this sample, this clone turned up once. V gene TRBV4-2 combines with J gene TRBJ2-7; possible D gene TRBD2, 6 bases. Germline CDR1 reads LGHNA; CDR2 reads YNFKEQ. CDR3 size: 15 residues. The ends were cut back, 4 bases at V and 2 bases at J, with 15 bases in the middle. This CDR3 reads CASSPTGTGTYEQYF. DNA of the CDR3: TGTGCCAGCAGCCCCACCGGGACTGGGACCTACGAGCAGTACTTC.

This chain uses TRBV19 with TRBJ2-5; the match to TRBD1 covers 9 bases. V lost 5 bases and J lost 4; bases outside the gene matches: 11. Germline CDR1 reads LNHDA; CDR2 reads SQIVND (reference sequence). The CDR3 runs 16 residues. The CDR3 DNA sequence: TGTGCCAGTAGTCCGGGGACAGGGATGGGATCAGAGACCCAGTACTTC. As protein: CASSPGTGMGSETQYF.